What follows are 32 T cell receptor beta chains derived from one specimen sequenced in a study of CD8+ T cells in alopecia areata. RNA was extracted and reverse transcribed into cDNA as the sequencing template. TCRdb keeps only in-frame clones here, not all; method: immunoSEQ multiplex PCR. This table holds approximately 89,000 clones, about 45% found once. The sequenced sample was CD4+ T cells sorted from blood. The source of these receptors is a human donor with alopecia areata.

The chain recombines TRBV29-1 with TRBJ2-7; no definite D call. The germline V gene has CDR1 SQVTM and CDR2 ANQGSEA. The CDR3 extends over 13 amino acids. V was trimmed by 4 bases and J by 2 bases, leaving 12 bases between them. The CDR3 DNA follows: TGCAGCGTTGCAACGAGGCAAACCTACGAGCAGTACTTC. It translates to CSVATRQTYEQYF.

The chain couples TRBV7-9 to TRBJ2-5; perhaps TRBD2 as D (6 bases). The CDR3 extends over 15 amino acids. The V end was cut by 5 bases, the J end by 4 bases, with 17 bases between. Germline V CDR1 and CDR2: SEHNR, FQNEAQ (reference sequence). The chain's CDR3 is CASSTRLGRGETQYF. DNA of the CDR3: TGTGCCAGCAGCACCCGACTAGGACGAGGAGAGACCCAGTACTTC.

This clone appeared a single time. The chain combines TRBV28 with TRBJ2-1; no firm D call. The CDR3 has 11 amino acids. Trimming removed 5 bases at V and 9 bases at J, with 8 bases between. CDR1 MDHEN and CDR2 SYDVKM come from the germline V gene. CDR3 nucleotides: TGTGCCAGCAGTCCAATCGGTGAGCAGTTCTTC. The encoded protein is CASSPIGEQFF.

The DNA for the CDR3 is TGTGCCAGCACTCCTCTCGGGCAGGGGGCGAACCGAGAGACCCAGTACTTC. Its translation is CASTPLGQGANRETQYF. The J gene is TRBJ2-5, the V gene TRBV28; TRBD1 agrees at 8 bases. Trimming cost V 7 bases and J 4 bases; bases outside gene matches: 17. This CDR3 is 17 amino acids long. The germline gives CDR1 MDHEN, CDR2 SYDVKM.

CDR3 DNA sequence: TGTGCCAGCAGTTTGGGAGGGGTCACATCGCGTGAAGCTTTCTTT. Translating it yields CASSLGGVTSREAFF. The chain couples TRBV28 to TRBJ1-1; D may be TRBD1 (5 bases). The length of the CDR3 is 15 residues. Germline V gene data show CDR1 as MDHEN and CDR2 as SYDVKM. The V gene lost 3 bases and the J gene lost 7 bases, with 18 bases spanning the gap.

The gene calls are TRBV29-1 and TRBJ1-1; D gene ambiguous. Germline lookup yields CDR1 SQVTM and CDR2 ANQGSEA. The CDR3 loop spans 14 amino acids. With 2 bases removed from V and 4 bases from J, the gap between germline ends came to 14 bases. The CDR3 is CSVEFGSMGTEAFF. CDR3 bases: TGCAGCGTTGAATTCGGTTCTATGGGCACTGAAGCTTTCTTT.

The chain has TRBV30 and TRBJ2-3; a possible D gene is TRBD2 (6 bases). The CDR3 runs to 12 residues. Germline V gene sequence: CDR1 GTSNPN, CDR2 SVGIG (reference sequence). The ends were cut back, 5 bases at V and 3 bases at J, with 9 bases in the middle. CDR3 nucleotides: TGTGCCTGGGGGGGGACGACAGATACGCAGTATTTT. Its translation is CAWGGTTDTQYF.

This clone appeared a few times. A junction boundary mismatches the germline segment, possibly from a read error. This chain joins TRBV7-9 and TRBJ1-1, with 7 bases identical to TRBD1. The CDR3 contains 12 residues. The germline gives CDR1 SEHNR, CDR2 FQNEAQ (reference sequence). The DNA for the CDR3 is TGTGCCAGCAGCTTAGTCGAGGGGGCGAGCACTTTT. It encodes CASSLVEGASTF.

This clone was counted a few times. CDR3 protein: CASSGSGGGLETF. The CDR3, as DNA: TGTGCCAGCAGTGGTTCGGGAGGAGGGTTAGAGACCTTC. The chain links TRBV28 to TRBJ1-2, with no clear D. This CDR3 has 13 amino acids. The ends were cut back, 5 bases at V and 14 bases at J, with 21 bases in the middle. Germline CDR1 is MDHEN and CDR2 is SYDVKM.

The chain uses TRBV11-2 and TRBJ2-7; D uncertain. The length of the CDR3 is 15 residues. V dropped 5 bases and J dropped 3 bases, with 17 bases sitting between them. Germline CDR1 reads SGHAT; CDR2 reads FQNNGV. The CDR3 loop is CASSNIRTAYYEQYF. In DNA form, the CDR3 reads TGTGCCAGCAGCAACATTAGGACGGCTTACTACGAGCAGTACTTC.

The chain couples TRBV30 to TRBJ1-1, with 7 bases matching TRBD1. After removal of 3 bases from V and 1 base from J, the junction contained 2 bases not matched to a gene. CDR1 is GTSNPN, CDR2 SVGIG, per germline (reference sequence). The CDR3 runs to 13 residues. In nucleotides, the CDR3 is TGTGCCTGGAGAGGACAGGCGAACACTGAAGCTTTCTTT. Amino acid sequence: CAWRGQANTEAFF.

This clone occurred a few times. The chain links TRBV18 to TRBJ2-1, with 8 bases identical to TRBD1. Germline V lookup: CDR1 KGHSH, CDR2 LQKENI. The V gene end was trimmed by 3 bases and the J gene end by 7 bases; junction bases not matched to a gene: 5. The CDR3 totals 14 residues. CDR3 in amino acids: CASSPDRGRNEQFF. For the CDR3, the DNA is TGTGCCAGCTCACCCGACAGGGGTAGGAATGAGCAGTTCTTC. The full variable domain, with the rest looked up from reference TRBV18 and TRBJ2-1, is NAGVMQNPRHLVRRRGQEARLRCSPMKGHSHVYWYRQLPEEGLKFMVYLQKENIIDESGMPKERFSAEFPKEGPSILRIQQVVRGDSAAYFCASSPDRGRNEQFFGPGTRLTVL.

The chain has TRBV29-1 and TRBJ2-7; TRBD2 is a possible D gene (6 bases). Trimming removed 7 bases from V and 1 base from J, with 17 bases in between. The CDR3 sequence is 14 residues long. Germline CDR1 and CDR2: SQVTM and ANQGSEA. CDR3 nucleotides: TGCAGCGCGGAGAAGTCCGGAGGGTCCTACGAGCAGTACTTC. This codes for CSAEKSGGSYEQYF.

The J gene is TRBJ2-6, the V gene TRBV19, with D perhaps matching TRBD1 or TRBD2 (5 bases each). The V gene's germline CDR1 is LNHDA and CDR2 SQIVND (reference sequence). Trimming took off 5 bases at V and 11 bases at J, with 19 bases between the two ends. The CDR3 totals 15 residues. The CDR3 DNA reads TGTGCCAGTAGTCCAAGTGGGGACCGGGGCTACGTCCTGACTTTC. This translates into CASSPSGDRGYVLTF.

The rearrangement joins TRBV29-1 to TRBJ2-5, with TRBD2 as a possible D gene (5 bases). This CDR3 has 14 amino acids. Germline V gene lookup returns CDR1 SQVTM and CDR2 ANQGSEA. The V gene lost 7 bases and the J gene lost 4 bases, with 19 bases spanning the gap. The DNA for the CDR3 is TGCAGCGGCGGGCCAATTTTACACCCAGAGACCCAGTACTTC. Translation: CSGGPILHPETQYF.

As DNA, the CDR3 is TGTGCCTGGAGTATAGGGGCAGGGGAGACCCAGTACTTC. Encoded protein: CAWSIGAGETQYF. V is TRBV30 and J is TRBJ2-5, with a tentative D call TRBD1 (5 bases). Trimming shortened V by 2 bases and J by 5 bases, and 12 bases separated the two germline ends. The CDR3 spans 13 residues. Germline CDR1 is GTSNPN and CDR2 is SVGIG (reference sequence).

This clone turned up a few times. CDR3 sequence (DNA): TGTGCCAGCTCACCACGGCAGGCCAACGTCCTGACTTTC. Translated, it gives CASSPRQANVLTF. The chain couples TRBV18 to TRBJ2-6; no definite D call. Germline assignment: CDR1 KGHSH and CDR2 LQKENI. This CDR3 spans 13 amino acids. V was trimmed by 1 base and J by 6 bases, leaving 4 bases between them.

The rearrangement links TRBV19 to TRBJ1-5; 8 bases match TRBD1. Trimming cost V 1 base and J 4 bases; bases outside gene matches: 9. The CDR3 spans 17 residues. The germline V gene has CDR1 LNHDA and CDR2 SQIVND (reference sequence). CDR3 DNA: TGTGCCAGTAGTATAGCACTGGGACAGGTCGCAAATCAGCCCCAGCATTTT. Amino acid sequence: CASSIALGQVANQPQHF.

The chain couples TRBV5-1 to TRBJ2-1; D possibly matches TRBD1 or TRBD2 (5 bases each). CDR3 size: 14 residues. CDR1 SGHRS and CDR2 YFSETQ come from the germline V gene. Trimming shortened V by 4 bases and J by 3 bases, and 11 bases separated the two germline ends. The CDR3 DNA is TGCGCCAGCAGCGGGACCCGCCGCTACAATGAGCAGTTCTTC. This gives the protein CASSGTRRYNEQFF.

Ten or more counts support this clone. This chain connects TRBV5-1 to TRBJ2-1; 10 bases align to TRBD2. The V and J ends lost 3 bases and 9 bases, in that order; junction bases with no gene match: 9. The CDR3 is 15 residues long. The V gene's germline CDR1 is SGHRS and CDR2 YFSETQ. The CDR3 here is CASSSQQRGGREQFF. Here the CDR3 DNA reads TGCGCCAGCAGCTCCCAACAGCGGGGGGGCCGTGAGCAGTTCTTC.

The chain recombines TRBV29-1 with TRBJ2-3; TRBD1 agrees at 7 bases. The CDR3 is made up of 16 amino acids. The V and J ends lost 5 bases and 1 base, in that order; junction bases with no gene match: 12. Germline V gene data show CDR1 as SQVTM and CDR2 as ANQGSEA. Here the CDR3 reads CSVNRGDRQGTDTQYF. DNA for the CDR3: TGCAGCGTTAACCGTGGGGACAGACAAGGCACAGATACGCAGTATTTT.

The chain carries TRBV30 and TRBJ2-1, with 8 bases matching TRBD2. With V trimmed by 5 bases and J by 5 bases, 11 bases remained unmatched. Looked up from germline, CDR1 is GTSNPN and CDR2 is SVGIG (reference sequence). The CDR3 totals 15 residues. The CDR3 nucleotides are TGTGCCTGGGGTAGCGGGGCAACACCTAACAATGAGCAGTTCTTC. This codes for CAWGSGATPNNEQFF.

The chain employs TRBV10-1 and TRBJ2-7, with 10 bases lining up with TRBD1. The CDR3 is 13 residues long. CDR1 and CDR2 (germline): WNHNN, SYGVQD (reference sequence). V was clipped by 9 bases and J by 2 bases; unmatched bases: 4. CDR3: CARRTGGTYEQYF. CDR3 DNA sequence: TGCGCCAGGAGGACAGGGGGGACCTACGAGCAGTACTTC.

This clone was detected only a few times. The rearrangement uses TRBV27 and TRBJ2-7; TRBD1 aligns across 9 bases. Losses at the gene ends were 6 bases for V and 2 bases for J; bases not matched to a gene: 8. Looked up from germline, CDR1 is MNHEY and CDR2 is SMNVEV (reference sequence). The CDR3 extends over 15 amino acids. CDR3 coding DNA: TGTGCCAGCAGCCCGCAGACAGGGGGGCCCTACGAGCAGTACTTC. Protein product: CASSPQTGGPYEQYF.

This sequence joins TRBV7-8 and TRBJ2-5; D is undetermined. V lost 6 bases and J 4 bases, leaving 12 bases between the germline ends. The CDR3 runs to 13 residues. Germline values: CDR1 SGHVS, CDR2 FQNEAQ. CDR3 loop: CASSRREAETQYF. The CDR3 nucleotides read TGTGCCAGCAGTCGTAGAGAGGCAGAGACCCAGTACTTC.

The V gene is TRBV30, the J gene TRBJ1-6; D is perhaps TRBD1 (5 bases). Germline values: CDR1 GTSNPN, CDR2 SVGIG (reference sequence). The V gene lost 0 bases and the J gene lost 8 bases, with 11 bases spanning the gap. The CDR3 consists of 14 residues. The CDR3 bases are TGTGCCTGGAGTGTGGACGTCAGGGATTCACCCCTCCACTTT. Translated, it gives CAWSVDVRDSPLHF.

The V call is TRBV6-5, the J call TRBJ2-1, with TRBD1 matching 11 bases. This CDR3 is 14 amino acids long. Germline lookup yields CDR1 MNHEY and CDR2 SVGAGI. The junction had 2 bases not matched to a gene; V was cut back by 0 bases and J by 10 bases. The CDR3 nucleotides read TGTGCCAGCAGTTACTCGGACAGGGGGCGCGAGCAGTTCTTC. Translating gives CASSYSDRGREQFF.

The chain links TRBV29-1 to TRBJ2-7; D uncertain. CDR1 and CDR2 from the germline V gene are SQVTM and ANQGSEA. The CDR3 consists of 13 residues. The V and J ends lost 5 bases and 5 bases respectively, with 16 bases between them. The CDR3 loop reads CSVLRPLSNEQYF. CDR3 nucleotide sequence: TGCAGCGTTCTGCGACCTCTAAGCAACGAGCAGTACTTC.

CDR3 in amino acids: CASGGVREKLFF. For the CDR3, the DNA is TGCGCCAGCGGGGGGGTCCGGGAAAAACTGTTTTTT. The gene calls are TRBV23-1 and TRBJ1-4, with D perhaps matching TRBD1 (5 bases). TRBV23-1 is treated as an ORF (open reading frame) with a function not yet certain. Trimming removed 8 bases at V and 8 bases at J, with 12 bases between. This CDR3 region has 12 residues.

This sequence joins TRBV11-2 and TRBJ2-5; 10 nucleotides agree with TRBD2. Germline assignment: CDR1 SGHAT and CDR2 FQNNGV. CDR3 length equals 14 residues. Trimming took 10 bases from V and 5 from J; bases not matched to a gene: 10. CDR3 bases: TGTGCCACCAAGAAAGCGGGGGGGCGGGAGACCCAGTACTTC. This translates into CATKKAGGRETQYF.

The chain carries TRBV30 and TRBJ1-5; D is unresolved. CDR1 and CDR2 from the germline V gene are GTSNPN and SVGIG (reference sequence). The CDR3 runs to 13 residues. Trimming pared 3 bases from V and 4 bases from J, leaving 10 bases between. CDR3 residues: CAWSTALNQPQHF. The DNA of the CDR3 is TGTGCCTGGAGCACAGCGCTTAATCAGCCCCAGCATTTT.

The CDR3 bases are TGTGCCAGCAGTGAGCGAGGGACCTATGGCTACACCTTC. Translation: CASSERGTYGYTF. This sequence joins TRBV2 and TRBJ1-2, with a weak D call TRBD1 (5 bases). Between the trimmed V and J ends, which lost 3 bases and 4 bases, there was a span of 9 bases. Germline CDR1 and CDR2: SNHLY and FYNNEI. This CDR3 has 13 residues. The full variable domain, completed using reference TRBV2 and TRBJ1-2, is EPEVTQTPSHQVTQMGQEVILRCVPISNHLYFYWYRQILGQKVEFLVSFYNNEISEKSEIFDDQFSVERPDGSNFTLKIRSTKLEDSAMYFCASSERGTYGYTFGSGTRLTVV.